The clone carrying this T cell receptor beta chain has a handful of counts. The antigen is undetermined. The data were obtained in a study of blood T cells in healthy people across ages. Overall study context: About one barcoded beta molecule was captured per two T cells (by template switching). General study points: Per-million-T-cell TCR beta diversity fell roughly linearly with age.

Using a J-beta primer mix together with a sample-barcoded 5' primer, a second PCR was run for roughly 6 to 11 cycles. Tagging of each cDNA molecule was performed by a template-switch adaptor with 12 random nucleotides. One entry per CDR3 protein, called by TCRdb with MiXCR from the 5' RACE reads. The data contain roughly 1,700,000 distinct CDR3 sequences, approximately 28% of them seen just once; the ten biggest clones take up more than 6%. Isolated per sample were at least 7 million PBMCs. The CDR3 extends over 17 amino acids. Germline V gives CDR1 MNHNY, CDR2 SVGAGI (reference sequence). V shed 0 bases, J shed 4 bases, and the junction held 2 bases outside the gene matches.

Sequencing used blood. The chain joins TRBV6-6 to TRBJ2-5; 16 bases align to TRBD2. The receptor was derived from a woman under 40 in good health. The CDR3 DNA reads TGTGCCAGCAGTTACTCGGGGACTAGCGGGGGGGTAGAGACCCAGTACTTC. Its protein is CASSYSGTSGGVETQYF.